The T cell receptor (beta chain) described here comes from a study of identical twins. Trimming pared 6 bases from V and 5 bases from J, leaving 14 bases between. Per the germline V gene, CDR1 is SNHLY and CDR2 is FYNNEI. The CDR3 has 15 amino acids. This clonotype has more than one count but fewer than ten. TCRdb reprocessed the 5' RACE reads via MiXCR and lists one record per CDR3 protein. The sample holds around 250,000 distinct CDR3 sequences, roughly an eighth seen once. This same sample was also taken into another study, of yellow fever vaccine responses in identical twins.

Specimen: memory (CD45RO+) T cells sorted from blood. The receptor comes from a young woman in good health. V gene TRBV2 combines with J gene TRBJ1-6; D unclear. For the CDR3, the DNA is TGTGCCAGCAGGCCGAGCTTCCCTAATAATTCACCCCTCCACTTT. As protein: CASRPSFPNNSPLHF.